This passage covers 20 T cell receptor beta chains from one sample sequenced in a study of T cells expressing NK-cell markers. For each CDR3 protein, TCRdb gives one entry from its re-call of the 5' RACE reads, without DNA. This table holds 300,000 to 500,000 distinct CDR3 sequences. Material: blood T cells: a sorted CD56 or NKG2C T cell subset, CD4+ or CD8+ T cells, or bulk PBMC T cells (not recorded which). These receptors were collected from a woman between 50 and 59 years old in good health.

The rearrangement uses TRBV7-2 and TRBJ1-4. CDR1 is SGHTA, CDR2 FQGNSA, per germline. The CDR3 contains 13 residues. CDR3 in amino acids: CASSLVLGGKLFF.

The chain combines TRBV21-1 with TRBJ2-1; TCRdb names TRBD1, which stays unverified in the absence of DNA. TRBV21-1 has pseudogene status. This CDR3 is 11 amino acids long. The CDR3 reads CASSKGGRQFF.

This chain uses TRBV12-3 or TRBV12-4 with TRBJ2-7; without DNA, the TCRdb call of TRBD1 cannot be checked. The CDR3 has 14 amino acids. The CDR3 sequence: CASSQRGGAWEQYF.

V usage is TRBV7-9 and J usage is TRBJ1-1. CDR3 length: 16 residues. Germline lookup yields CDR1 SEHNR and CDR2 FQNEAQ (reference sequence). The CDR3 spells CASSPGGLGRNTEAFF.

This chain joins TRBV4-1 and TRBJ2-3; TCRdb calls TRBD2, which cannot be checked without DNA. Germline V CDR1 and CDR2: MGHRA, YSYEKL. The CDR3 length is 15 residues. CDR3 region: CASSQGARLADTQYF.

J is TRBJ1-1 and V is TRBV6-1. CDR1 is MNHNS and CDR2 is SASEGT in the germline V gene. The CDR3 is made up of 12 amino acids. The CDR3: CASREGLSGAFF.

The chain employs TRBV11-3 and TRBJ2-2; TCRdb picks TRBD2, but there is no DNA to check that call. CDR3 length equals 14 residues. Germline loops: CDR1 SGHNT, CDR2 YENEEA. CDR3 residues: CASSLGVGSGELFF.

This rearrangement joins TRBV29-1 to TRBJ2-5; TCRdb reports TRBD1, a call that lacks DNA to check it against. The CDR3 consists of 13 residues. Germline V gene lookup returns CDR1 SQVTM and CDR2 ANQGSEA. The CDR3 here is CSADGPRRETQYF.

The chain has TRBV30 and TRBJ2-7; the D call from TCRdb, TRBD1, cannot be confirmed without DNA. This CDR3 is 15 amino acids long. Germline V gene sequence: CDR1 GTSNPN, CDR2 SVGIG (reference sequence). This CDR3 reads CAWSPGQGAIYEQYF.

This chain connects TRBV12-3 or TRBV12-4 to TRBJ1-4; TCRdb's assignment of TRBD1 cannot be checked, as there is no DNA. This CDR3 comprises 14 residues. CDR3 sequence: CASGRGFRDPKLFF.

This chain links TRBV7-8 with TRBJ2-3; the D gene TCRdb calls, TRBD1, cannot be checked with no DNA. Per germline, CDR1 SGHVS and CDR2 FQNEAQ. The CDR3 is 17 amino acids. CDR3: CASSLFLRRGSTDTQYF.

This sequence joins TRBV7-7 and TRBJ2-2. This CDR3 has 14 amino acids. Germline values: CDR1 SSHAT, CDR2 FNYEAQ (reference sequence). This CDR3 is CASSPSAITGELFF.

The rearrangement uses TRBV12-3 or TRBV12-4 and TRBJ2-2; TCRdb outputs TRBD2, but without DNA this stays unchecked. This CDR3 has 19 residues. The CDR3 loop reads CASSLERVSGREHTGELFF.

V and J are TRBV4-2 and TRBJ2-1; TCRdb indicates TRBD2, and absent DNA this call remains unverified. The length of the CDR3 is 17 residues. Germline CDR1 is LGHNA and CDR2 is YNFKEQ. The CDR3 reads CASSPQDSSRSYNEQFF.

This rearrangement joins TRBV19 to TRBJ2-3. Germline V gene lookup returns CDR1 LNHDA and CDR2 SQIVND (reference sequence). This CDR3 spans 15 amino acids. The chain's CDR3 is CASSQTNGRTDTQYF.

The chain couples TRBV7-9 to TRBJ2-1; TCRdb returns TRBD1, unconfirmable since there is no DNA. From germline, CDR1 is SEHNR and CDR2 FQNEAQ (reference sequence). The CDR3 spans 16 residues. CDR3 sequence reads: CASSLLGQGAMGEQFF.

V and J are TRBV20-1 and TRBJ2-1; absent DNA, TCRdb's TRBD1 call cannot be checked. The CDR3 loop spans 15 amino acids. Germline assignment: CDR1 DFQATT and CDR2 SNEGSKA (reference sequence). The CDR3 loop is CSGTPPDRWDNEQFF.

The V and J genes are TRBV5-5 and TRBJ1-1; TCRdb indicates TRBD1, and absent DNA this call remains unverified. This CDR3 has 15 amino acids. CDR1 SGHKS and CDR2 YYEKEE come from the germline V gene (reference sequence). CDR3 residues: CASSRPGQGSREAFF.

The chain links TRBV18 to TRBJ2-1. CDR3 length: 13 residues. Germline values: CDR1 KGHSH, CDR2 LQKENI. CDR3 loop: CASSPRGLEEQFF.

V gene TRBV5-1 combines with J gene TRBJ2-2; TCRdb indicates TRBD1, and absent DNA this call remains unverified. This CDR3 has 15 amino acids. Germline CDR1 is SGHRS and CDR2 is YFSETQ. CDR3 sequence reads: CASSLVPGIGGELFF.